Listed below are T cell receptor beta chains from one sample, sequenced in a study of T cell responses to AZD1222 COVID-19 vaccine. Repertoires were generated with immunoSEQ multiplex PCR, while TCRdb's copy carries only in-frame clones and drops some. The repertoire includes just under 90,000 clones, 88% of them detected once, and about 5.8% sits in the top ten. The input for sequencing was peripheral blood, taken on day 0 of AZD1222 vaccination. The receptors were gathered from an adult in good health. Each CDR3 is given with its conserved first and last residue. The D gene is left open where the match is weak. The size of a clone is reported for some rows only, either as once, few or many, or as a class for expanded clones.

cdr3_length j_call v_call clone_size d_call cdr3_aa cdr3_nt
11 TRBJ1-1 TRBV27 - - CASSFGQQAFF TGTGCCAGCAGTTTCGGGCAGCAAGCTTTCTTT
14 TRBJ2-6 TRBV2 once - CASSPESGANVLTF TGTGCCAGCAGTCCAGAGTCTGGGGCCAACGTCCTGACTTTC
19 TRBJ2-7 TRBV28 - - CASSLLAPTQRRNNYEQYF TGTGCCAGCAGTTTACTGGCCCCCACCCAGCGGCGGAATAACTACGAGCAGTACTTC
17 TRBJ2-1 TRBV18 - TRBD2 CASSPRTSSSSYNEQFF TGTGCCAGCTCACCAAGGACTAGCTCTAGCTCCTACAATGAGCAGTTCTTC
12 TRBJ2-3 TRBV5-1 - - CASSPAGATQYF TGCGCCAGCAGCCCCGCCGGGGCTACGCAGTATTTT
11 TRBJ2-7 TRBV5-6 - - CASSWGSEQYF TGTGCCAGCAGCTGGGGTAGCGAGCAGTACTTC
15 TRBJ2-2 TRBV2 - - CASRRQTRVAGELFF TGTGCCAGCAGGAGACAAACTCGGGTGGCCGGGGAGCTGTTTTTT
17 TRBJ2-4 TRBV27 once TRBD2 CASSLTSGVGGGDIQYF TGTGCCAGCAGTCTTACTAGCGGGGTAGGCGGTGGGGACATTCAGTACTTC
15 TRBJ2-7 TRBV7-9 - TRBD2 CASSPSEAGVFEQYF TGTGCCAGCAGCCCTTCTGAAGCGGGAGTTTTCGAGCAGTACTTC
16 TRBJ1-2 TRBV9 - TRBD1 CASSISRTGGNYGYTF TGTGCCAGCAGCATTTCTCGGACAGGGGGCAACTATGGCTACACCTTC
16 TRBJ2-2 TRBV30 few TRBD2 CAGTRRTSGRAGELFF TGTGCCGGGACCCGCCGGACTAGCGGGAGAGCCGGGGAGCTGTTTTTT
14 TRBJ2-1 TRBV9 - - CASSPGRSDNEQFF TGTGCCAGCAGCCCCGGGCGGTCTGACAATGAGCAGTTCTTC
15 TRBJ2-7 TRBV19 - TRBD2 CASSIETSGSYEQYF TGTGCCAGTAGTATTGAGACTAGCGGGAGCTACGAGCAGTACTTC
12 TRBJ1-3 TRBV30 - - CAWGRPGNTIYF TGTGCCTGGGGGCGCCCGGGAAACACCATATATTTT
15 TRBJ2-7 TRBV7-8 - TRBD1 CASSLGQGAVYEQYF TGTGCCAGCAGCTTGGGACAGGGGGCGGTCTACGAGCAGTACTTC